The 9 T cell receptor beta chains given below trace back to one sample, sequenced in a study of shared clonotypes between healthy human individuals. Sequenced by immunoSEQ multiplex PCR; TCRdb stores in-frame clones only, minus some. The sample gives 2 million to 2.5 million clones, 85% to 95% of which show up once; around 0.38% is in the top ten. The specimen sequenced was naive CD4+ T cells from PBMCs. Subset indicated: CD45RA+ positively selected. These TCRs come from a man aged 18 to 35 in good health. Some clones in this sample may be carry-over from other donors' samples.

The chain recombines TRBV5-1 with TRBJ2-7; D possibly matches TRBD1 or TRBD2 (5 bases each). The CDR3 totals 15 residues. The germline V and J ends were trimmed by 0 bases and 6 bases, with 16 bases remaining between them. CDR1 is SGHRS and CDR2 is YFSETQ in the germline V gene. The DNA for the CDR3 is TGCGCCAGCAGCTTGGACCAGGGCCCGAGGGTCGAGCAGTACTTC. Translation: CASSLDQGPRVEQYF.

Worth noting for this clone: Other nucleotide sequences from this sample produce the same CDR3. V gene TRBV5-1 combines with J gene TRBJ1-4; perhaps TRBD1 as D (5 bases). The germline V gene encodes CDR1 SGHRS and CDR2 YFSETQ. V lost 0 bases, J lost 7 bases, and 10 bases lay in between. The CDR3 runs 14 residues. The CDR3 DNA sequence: TGCGCCAGCAGCTTGGAGGGGCACGGTGAAAAACTGTTTTTT. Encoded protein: CASSLEGHGEKLFF.

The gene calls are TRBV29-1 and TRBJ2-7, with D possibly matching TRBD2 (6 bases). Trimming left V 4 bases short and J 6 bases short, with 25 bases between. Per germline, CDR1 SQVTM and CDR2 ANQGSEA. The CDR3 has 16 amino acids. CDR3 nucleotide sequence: TGCAGCGTTGGCGAGGAAGGCGGGATAGGATTGGGCGAGCAGTACTTC. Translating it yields CSVGEEGGIGLGEQYF.

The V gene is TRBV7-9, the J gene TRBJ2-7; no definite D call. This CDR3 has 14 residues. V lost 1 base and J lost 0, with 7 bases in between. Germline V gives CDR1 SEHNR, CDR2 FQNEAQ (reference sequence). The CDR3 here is CASSLGERSYEQYF. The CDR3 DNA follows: TGTGCCAGCAGCTTAGGAGAGCGCTCCTACGAGCAGTACTTC.

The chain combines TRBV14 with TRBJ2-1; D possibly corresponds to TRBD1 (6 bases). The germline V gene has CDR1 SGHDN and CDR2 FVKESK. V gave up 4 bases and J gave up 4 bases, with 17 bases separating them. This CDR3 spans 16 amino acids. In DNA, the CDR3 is TGTGCCAGCAGCCGGACAGATCCCTTGCCTTACAATGAGCAGTTCTTC. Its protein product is CASSRTDPLPYNEQFF. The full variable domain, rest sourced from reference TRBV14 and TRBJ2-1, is EAGVTQFPSHSVIEKGQTVTLRCDPISGHDNLYWYRRVMGKEIKFLLHFVKESKQDESGMPNNRFLAERTGGTYSTLKVQPAELEDSGVYFCASSRTDPLPYNEQFFGPGTRLTVL.

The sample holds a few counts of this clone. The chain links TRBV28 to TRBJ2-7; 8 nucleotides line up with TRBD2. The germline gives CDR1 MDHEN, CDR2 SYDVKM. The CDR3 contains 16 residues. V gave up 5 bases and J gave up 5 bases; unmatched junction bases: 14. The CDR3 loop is CASSPRASGRSNEQYF. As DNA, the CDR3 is TGTGCCAGCAGTCCCCGCGCCAGCGGGAGATCCAACGAGCAGTACTTC.

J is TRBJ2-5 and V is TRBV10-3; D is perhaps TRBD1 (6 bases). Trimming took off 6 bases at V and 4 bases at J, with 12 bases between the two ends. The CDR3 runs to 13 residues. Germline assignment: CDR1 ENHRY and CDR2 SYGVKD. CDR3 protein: CAISHRDRETQYF. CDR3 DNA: TGTGCCATCAGCCACAGGGATAGAGAGACCCAGTACTTC.

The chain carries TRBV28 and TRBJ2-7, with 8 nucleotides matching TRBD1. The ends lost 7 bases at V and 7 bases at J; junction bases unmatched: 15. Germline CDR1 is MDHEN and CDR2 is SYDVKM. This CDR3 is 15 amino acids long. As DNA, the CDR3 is TGTGCCAGCATACCTGCGGAGGCAGGGGGCGATGAGCAGTACTTC. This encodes CASIPAEAGGDEQYF.

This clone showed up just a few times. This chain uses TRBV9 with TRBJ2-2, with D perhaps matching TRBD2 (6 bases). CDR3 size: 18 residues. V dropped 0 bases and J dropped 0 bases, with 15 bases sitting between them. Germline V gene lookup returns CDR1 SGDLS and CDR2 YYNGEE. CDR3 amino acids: CASSVGGKPFANTGELFF. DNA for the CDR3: TGTGCCAGCAGCGTAGGCGGGAAGCCGTTCGCGAACACCGGGGAGCTGTTTTTT.